This T cell receptor (beta chain) was sequenced during a study of response to subunit inactivated influenza vaccine (dated by TCRdb to 2017 to 2018). As for the study more broadly: Deep quantitative profiling of the T cell receptor repertoire was used in the study to follow responses to a trivalent subunit inactivated influenza vaccine.

There are many counts of this clonotype. Which antigen it targets is not known. Base-call qualities are not available, and no considerably larger clone is one nucleotide away. The paper's findings and limits, for the study overall: The authors proposed that each seasonal influenza vaccination may bring in only a limited number of new T cells.

Library preparation employed RT-PCR. TCRdb lists the instrument as Illumina HiSeq 2500. Clones were called with MiXCR by TCRdb after fastp trimmed the public reads at Q25, and only in-frame beta chains were retained. Each entry merges the rows of one CDR3 protein and shows their most common DNA and genes. The table for this sample lists 150,000 to 200,000 distinct CDR3 sequences; about 12% of them were counted only once. The top ten hold 25% to 35% of the sample. The same sample was also used in a study of T cells expressing NK-cell markers. That second report states: TCR beta cDNA libraries were made by 5'RACE template switching that added a universal primer site and unique molecular identifiers. In sorted CD3+CD56+NKG2C+, CD3+CD56+NKG2C- and CD3+CD56-NKG2C+ T-cell subsets from roughly 8 donors, TCR beta-chain repertoires were profiled. Seven of the eight sequenced donors were HCMV-seropositive and one was HCMV-seronegative. In several experiments an anti-gammadeltaTCR antibody was added to restrict sorting to alphabetaTCR-expressing T cells. In six donors, the dominant CD3+CD56+NKG2C+ clonotypes ranked among the top 10 CD8+ clonotypes, making up roughly 1.0-7.0% of CD8+ T cells. Those dominant clonotypes were again the most abundant among CD3+CD56-NKG2C+ cells in a few donors, at about 28.3-65%. It remained unclear whether the expanded NKG2C-expressing T cell clones were specific for HCMV antigens. The eight sequenced donors were randomly selected healthy volunteers, three men and five women. A commercial ELISA kit detecting HCMV-specific IgG in serum was used to determine HCMV serostatus. Peripheral blood mononuclear cells were isolated from blood by Ficoll density gradient centrifugation. Magnetic immunoseparation with Miltenyi isolation kits was used to isolate CD4+ and CD8+ T cells from PBMC. Priming for cDNA synthesis came from the TCR beta constant segment, and two successive PCR amplification steps followed. The libraries were sequenced on Illumina HiSeq 2000/2500, MiSeq or NextSeq, producing 2 x 150 bp reads. MIGEC was used to demultiplex reads and group the reads by UMI, and MiTCR was used to assemble and quantify clonotypes. Only TCR cDNA sequences supported by at least two reads were kept to exclude erroneous sequences. Downstream repertoire analysis used the tcR package, and clonotypes were matched across fractions by CDR3 nucleotide sequence plus V segment. VDJmatch was used to annotate antigen specificity against VDJdb, with one amino acid substitution in CDR3 permitted.

The clonotype comes from a man aged 50 to 59 who received an inactivated influenza vaccine. Donor details come from another sample of the same person, matched by shared clones. Source: CD8+ T cells sorted from PBMCs, taken approximately 12 days after vaccination.

For the CDR3, the sequence is CASSFSSGGGSNEQFF. The DNA is TGTGCCAGCAGTTTCTCAAGCGGAGGCGGTTCCAATGAGCAGTTCTTC. The chain links TRBV28 with TRBJ2-1; matching of 5 bases hints at TRBD2 as the D gene. CDR3 length: 16 amino acids, cysteine to phenylalanine. Just the 48-base CDR3 DNA is kept, in frame starting at base 1. At the junction V is shortened by 3 bases and J by 6 bases, with 18 bases in between. From a lookup of the germline V gene, CDR1 and CDR2 are MDHEN and SYDVKM.